This is a list of T cell receptor beta chains from one sample in a study of blood T cell repertoires in COVID-19. Here immunoSEQ multiplex PCR was the method, and the copy in TCRdb shows in-frame clones only, minus some. The data hold 300,000 to 400,000 clones, with almost 90% observed a single time. Sequences were obtained from peripheral blood. The receptors here all came from a woman aged 70-85 years with COVID-19, enrolled during active disease. Each CDR3 is given with its conserved first and last residue. A D gene is named only where the DNA matches it firmly. Some rows have no size entry. The others give once, few or many, or a class for an expanded clone.

abundance	v_gene	j_gene	d_gene	CDR3nt	CDR3aa
-	TRBV5-1	TRBJ2-2	TRBD1	TGCGCCAGCAGCTCTACCGACAGGGCCGGGGAGCTGTTTTTT	CASSSTDRAGELFF
-	TRBV5-6	TRBJ1-1	-	TGTGCCAGTACCCCCCCTCGACAGGAATATATGAACACTGAAGCTTTCTTT	CASTPPRQEYMNTEAFF
-	TRBV12-5	TRBJ2-3	-	TGTGCTAGTGGTTTGGACAGGGTCCCAGATACGCAGTATTTT	CASGLDRVPDTQYF
-	TRBV30	TRBJ2-7	-	TGTGCCTGGAGTGATGGGGGAGGTTTCCACGAGCAGTACTTC	CAWSDGGGFHEQYF
-	TRBV12-3/TRBV12-4	TRBJ2-7	TRBD2	TGTGCCAGCAGTTTTGGGACTAGCTACGAGCAGTACTTC	CASSFGTSYEQYF
-	TRBV11-2	TRBJ1-1	-	TGTGCCAGCAGCTTAAATGTAAACACTGAAGCTTTCTTT	CASSLNVNTEAFF
-	TRBV4-1	TRBJ1-2	TRBD1	TGCGCCACCAGGGGGCTGCAAGGTACTGGCTACACCTTC	CATRGLQGTGYTF
-	TRBV19	TRBJ2-7	-	TGTGCCAGTAGTATAGTGTCCTTCGGCCAGGGGACCTACGAGCAGTACTTC	CASSIVSFGQGTYEQYF
-	TRBV20-1	TRBJ2-5	-	TGCAGTGCTAGTGTATTCCAAGAGACCCAGTACTTC	CSASVFQETQYF
-	TRBV7-2	TRBJ2-1	-	TGTGCCAGCAGCTTTCCAACGGGGTACAATGAGCAGTTCTTC	CASSFPTGYNEQFF
-	TRBV7-8	TRBJ1-1	-	TGTGCCAGCAGCTTAGAGAGGGCCGGGAACACTGAAGCTTTCTTT	CASSLERAGNTEAFF
-	TRBV19	TRBJ2-3	TRBD2	TGTGCCAGTAGTATGGGTGGGGGGGCAGATACGCAGTATTTT	CASSMGGGADTQYF
few	TRBV6-5	TRBJ2-2	TRBD1	TGTGCCAGTGACAGGGTTAGCGGGGAGCTGTTTTTT	CASDRVSGELFF
-	TRBV15	TRBJ1-5	-	TGTGCCACCAGCAGAGTTTGGCAGGGAAGAACTCAGCCCCAGCATTTT	CATSRVWQGRTQPQHF
-	TRBV3-1/TRBV3-2	TRBJ1-1	TRBD1	TGTGCCAGCAGCCAAGGGACAGGGGGCACTGAAGCTTTCTTT	CASSQGTGGTEAFF